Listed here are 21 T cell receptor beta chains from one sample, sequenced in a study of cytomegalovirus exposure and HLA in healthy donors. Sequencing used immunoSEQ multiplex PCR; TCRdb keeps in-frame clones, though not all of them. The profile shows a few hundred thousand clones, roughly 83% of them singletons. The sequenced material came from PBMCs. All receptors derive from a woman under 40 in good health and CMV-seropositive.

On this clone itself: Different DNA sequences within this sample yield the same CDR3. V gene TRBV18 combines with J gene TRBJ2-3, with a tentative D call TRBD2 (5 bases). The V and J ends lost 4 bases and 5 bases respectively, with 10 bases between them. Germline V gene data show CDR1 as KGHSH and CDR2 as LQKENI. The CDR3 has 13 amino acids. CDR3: CASSLGKGDTQYF. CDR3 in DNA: TGTGCCAGCTCACTCGGGAAGGGAGATACGCAGTATTTT.

The CDR3 nucleotides read TGCGCCAGCAGCTTTTTGACAGGGGCGAATGAAGCTTTCTTT. It is translated as CASSFLTGANEAFF. V usage is TRBV5-1 and J usage is TRBJ1-1, with TRBD1 matching over 8 bases. Unmatched junction bases numbered 7, after V lost 2 bases and J lost 7 bases. There are 14 residues in the CDR3. CDR1 is SGHRS, CDR2 YFSETQ, per germline.

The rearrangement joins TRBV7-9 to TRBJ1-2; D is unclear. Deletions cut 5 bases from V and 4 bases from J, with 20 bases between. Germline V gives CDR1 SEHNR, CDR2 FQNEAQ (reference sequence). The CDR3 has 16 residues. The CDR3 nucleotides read TGTGCCAGCAGCCAAGACGAGATTTTCGGGCTCTATGGCTACACCTTC. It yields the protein CASSQDEIFGLYGYTF. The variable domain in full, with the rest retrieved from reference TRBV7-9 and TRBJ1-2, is DTGVSQNPRHKITKRGQNVTFRCDPISEHNRLYWYRQTLGQGPEFLTYFQNEAQLEKSRLLSDRFSAERPKGSFSTLEIQRTEQGDSAMYLCASSQDEIFGLYGYTFGSGTRLTVV.

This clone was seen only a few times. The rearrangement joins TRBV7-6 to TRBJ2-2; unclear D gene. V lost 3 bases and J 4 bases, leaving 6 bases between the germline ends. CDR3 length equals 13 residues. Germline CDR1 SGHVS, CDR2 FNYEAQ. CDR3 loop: CASSLILTGELFF. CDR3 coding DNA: TGTGCCAGCAGCTTGATACTCACCGGGGAGCTGTTTTTT.

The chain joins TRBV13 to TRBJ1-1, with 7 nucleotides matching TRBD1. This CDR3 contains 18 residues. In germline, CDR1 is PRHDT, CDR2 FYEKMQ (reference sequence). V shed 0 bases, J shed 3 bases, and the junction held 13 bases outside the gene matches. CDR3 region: CASSLGLRGSGEDTEAFF. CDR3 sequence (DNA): TGTGCCAGCAGCTTAGGCCTCAGGGGGAGCGGAGAGGACACTGAAGCTTTCTTT.

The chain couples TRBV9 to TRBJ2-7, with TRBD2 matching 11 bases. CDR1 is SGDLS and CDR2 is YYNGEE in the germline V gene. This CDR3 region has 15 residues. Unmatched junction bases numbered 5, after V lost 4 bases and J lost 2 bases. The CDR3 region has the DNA TGTGCCAGCAGCCATGGACTAGCGGGTGCCTACGAGCAGTACTTC. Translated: CASSHGLAGAYEQYF.

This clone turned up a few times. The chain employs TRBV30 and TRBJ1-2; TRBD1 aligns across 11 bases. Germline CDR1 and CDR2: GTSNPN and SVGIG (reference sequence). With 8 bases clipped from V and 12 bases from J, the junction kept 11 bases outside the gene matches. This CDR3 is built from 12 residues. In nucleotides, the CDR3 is TGTGCCAGCCCGGGACAGGGGGTGTCCAACACCTTC. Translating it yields CASPGQGVSNTF.

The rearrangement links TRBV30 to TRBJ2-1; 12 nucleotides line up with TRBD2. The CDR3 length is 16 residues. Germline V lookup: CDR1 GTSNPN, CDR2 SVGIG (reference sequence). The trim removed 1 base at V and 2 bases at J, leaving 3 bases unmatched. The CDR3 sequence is CAWSELAGGAYNEQFF. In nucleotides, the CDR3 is TGTGCCTGGAGTGAGCTAGCGGGAGGGGCCTACAATGAGCAGTTCTTC.

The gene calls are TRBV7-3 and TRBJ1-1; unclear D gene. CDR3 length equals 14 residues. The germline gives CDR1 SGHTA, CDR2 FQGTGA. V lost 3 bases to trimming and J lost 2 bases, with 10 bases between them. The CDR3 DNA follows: TGTGCCAGCAGCTTGAATGGGCCCAACACTGAAGCTTTCTTT. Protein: CASSLNGPNTEAFF.

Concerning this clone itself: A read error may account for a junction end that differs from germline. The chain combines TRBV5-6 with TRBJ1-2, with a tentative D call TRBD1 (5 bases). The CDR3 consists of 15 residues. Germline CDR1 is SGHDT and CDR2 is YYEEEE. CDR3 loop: CASSSGPDGYYGCTF. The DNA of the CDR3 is TGTGCCAGCAGCTCGGGACCGGATGGGTACTATGGCTGCACCTTC.

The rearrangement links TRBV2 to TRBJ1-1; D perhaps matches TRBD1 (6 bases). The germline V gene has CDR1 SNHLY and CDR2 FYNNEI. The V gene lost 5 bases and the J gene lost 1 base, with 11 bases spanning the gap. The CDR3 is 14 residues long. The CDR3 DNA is TGTGCCAGCAGTTTACTGGGACAGAACACTGAAGCTTTCTTT. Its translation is CASSLLGQNTEAFF. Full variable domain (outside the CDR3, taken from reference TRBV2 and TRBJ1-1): EPEVTQTPSHQVTQMGQEVILRCVPISNHLYFYWYRQILGQKVEFLVSFYNNEISEKSEIFDDQFSVERPDGSNFTLKIRSTKLEDSAMYFCASSLLGQNTEAFFGQGTRLTVV.

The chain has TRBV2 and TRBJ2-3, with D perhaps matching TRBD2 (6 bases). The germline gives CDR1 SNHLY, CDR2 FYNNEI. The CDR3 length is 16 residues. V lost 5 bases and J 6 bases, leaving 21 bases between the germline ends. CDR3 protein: CASSSSEGSREDTQYF. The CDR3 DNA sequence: TGTGCCAGCAGTTCTTCCGAGGGCAGTCGGGAGGATACGCAGTATTTT.

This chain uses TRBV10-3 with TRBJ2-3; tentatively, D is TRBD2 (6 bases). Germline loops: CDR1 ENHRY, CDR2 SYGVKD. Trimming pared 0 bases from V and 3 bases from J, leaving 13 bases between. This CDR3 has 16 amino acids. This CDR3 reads CAISESTPGLTDTQYF. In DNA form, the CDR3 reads TGTGCCATCAGTGAGTCGACCCCGGGACTGACAGATACGCAGTATTTT.

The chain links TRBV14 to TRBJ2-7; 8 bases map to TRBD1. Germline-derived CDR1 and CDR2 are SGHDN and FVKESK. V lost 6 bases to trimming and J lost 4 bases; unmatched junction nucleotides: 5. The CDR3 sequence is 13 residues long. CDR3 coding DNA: TGTGCCAGCAGTCATTACAGGGGGTACGAGCAGTACTTC. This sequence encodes CASSHYRGYEQYF.

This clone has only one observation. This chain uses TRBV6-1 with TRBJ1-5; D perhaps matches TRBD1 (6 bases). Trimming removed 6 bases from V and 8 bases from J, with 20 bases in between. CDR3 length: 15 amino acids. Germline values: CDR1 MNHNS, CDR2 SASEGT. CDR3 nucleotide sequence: TGTGCCAGCAGCCTAACCTGGACAGCCGCTGAGCCCCAGCATTTT. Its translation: CASSLTWTAAEPQHF.

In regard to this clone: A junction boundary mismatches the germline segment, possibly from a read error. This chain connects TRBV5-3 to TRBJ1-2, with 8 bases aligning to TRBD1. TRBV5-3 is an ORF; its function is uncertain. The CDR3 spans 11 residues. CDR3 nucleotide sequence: TGTGCCAGAAGCGGACCTGACAGGGGCATCTTC. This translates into CARSGPDRGIF.

The CDR3 region has the DNA TGTGCCAGTAGTATAAATGGGGAAGAGCAGTACTTC. It translates to CASSINGEEQYF. The chain links TRBV19 to TRBJ2-7; unclear D gene. This CDR3 contains 12 residues. The germline V gene has CDR1 LNHDA and CDR2 SQIVND (reference sequence). V was shortened by 2 bases and J by 7 bases, with 9 bases between the two germline ends.

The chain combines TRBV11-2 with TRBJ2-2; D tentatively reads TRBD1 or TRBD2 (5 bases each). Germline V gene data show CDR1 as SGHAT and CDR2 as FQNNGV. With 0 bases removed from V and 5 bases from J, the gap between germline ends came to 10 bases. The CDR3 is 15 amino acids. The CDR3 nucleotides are TGTGCCAGCAGCTTAGACGGGTGGGGGACCGGGGAGCTGTTTTTT. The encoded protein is CASSLDGWGTGELFF. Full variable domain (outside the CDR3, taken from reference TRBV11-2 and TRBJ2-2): EAGVAQSPRYKIIEKRQSVAFWCNPISGHATLYWYQQILGQGPKLLIQFQNNGVVDDSQLPKDRFSAERLKGVDSTLKIQPAKLEDSAVYLCASSLDGWGTGELFFGEGSRLTVL.

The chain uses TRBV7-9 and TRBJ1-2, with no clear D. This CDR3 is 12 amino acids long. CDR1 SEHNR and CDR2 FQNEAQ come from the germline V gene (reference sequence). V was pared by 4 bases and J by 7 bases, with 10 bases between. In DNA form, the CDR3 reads TGTGCCAGCAGCTCGGTGTTGGGTGGCTACACCTTC. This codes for CASSSVLGGYTF. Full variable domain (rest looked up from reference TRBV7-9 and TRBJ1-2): DTGVSQNPRHKITKRGQNVTFRCDPISEHNRLYWYRQTLGQGPEFLTYFQNEAQLEKSRLLSDRFSAERPKGSFSTLEIQRTEQGDSAMYLCASSSVLGGYTFGSGTRLTVV.

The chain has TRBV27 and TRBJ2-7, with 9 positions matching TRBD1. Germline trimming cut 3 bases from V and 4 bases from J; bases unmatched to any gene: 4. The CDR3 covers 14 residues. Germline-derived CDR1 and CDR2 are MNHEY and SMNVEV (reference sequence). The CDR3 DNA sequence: TGTGCCAGCAGTTTGGGACAGGGAGGGTACGAGCAGTACTTC. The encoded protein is CASSLGQGGYEQYF.

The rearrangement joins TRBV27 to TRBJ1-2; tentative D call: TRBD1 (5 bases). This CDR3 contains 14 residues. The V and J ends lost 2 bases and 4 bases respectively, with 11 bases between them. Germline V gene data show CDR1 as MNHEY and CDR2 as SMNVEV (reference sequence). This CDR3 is CASSLARGSYGYTF. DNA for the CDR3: TGTGCCAGCAGTTTAGCAAGGGGAAGCTATGGCTACACCTTC.